One and the same sample provided the 2 T cell receptor beta chains below, sequenced in a study of shared clonotypes between healthy human individuals. Assay: immunoSEQ multiplex PCR; the TCRdb copy retains only in-frame clones and omits some. The table has about 2,200,000 clones, roughly 91% seen once. CD45RO-negative cells were positively selected for CCR7, leaving out terminally differentiated effector memory CD45RA+ cells. Sequencing was done on a sample of naive CD8+ T cells from PBMCs. These receptors all stem from a man between 18 and 35 years old in good health. Some clones in this sample may be carry-over from other donors' samples.

The V call is TRBV7-9, the J call TRBJ1-5; the D is unclear. V lost 9 bases and J lost 7, with 13 bases in between. The CDR3 is 12 amino acids. Germline CDR1 is SEHNR and CDR2 is FQNEAQ (reference sequence). The CDR3 loop is CASTADGQPQHF. Here the CDR3 DNA reads TGTGCCAGTACAGCGGACGGGCAGCCCCAGCATTTT.

V usage is TRBV29-1 and J usage is TRBJ2-1; D unclear. The V and J ends lost 6 bases and 1 base respectively, with 10 bases between them. The CDR3 has 13 amino acids. Germline-derived CDR1 and CDR2 are SQVTM and ANQGSEA. The CDR3 DNA is TGCAGCGTCCGTCAGAGGTCCTACAATGAGCAGTTCTTC. Protein sequence: CSVRQRSYNEQFF.